This is a list of T cell receptor beta chains from one sample in a study of blood T cells in healthy people across ages. MiXCR, run by TCRdb on the 5' RACE reads, gives a single entry per CDR3 protein. The table lists some 1.4 million distinct CDR3 sequences, 35% to 45% of them singletons. The sample consisted of blood. The receptors stem from a woman aged 18-35 years in good health. The CDR3 runs from the conserved cysteine through the conserved F or W. The D gene is left open where the match is weak. Some rows mark clone size as missing; the rest say once, few, many or name a class of expanded clone.

cdr3_aa cdr3_nt v_call cdr3_length j_call clone_size d_call
CASTDRGDNEQYF TGTGCCAGCACCGATCGGGGTGACAACGAGCAGTACTTC TRBV6-5 13 TRBJ2-7 few NA
CSASTASGFTDTQYF TGCAGTGCTAGTACGGCTAGCGGATTCACAGATACGCAGTATTTT TRBV20-1 15 TRBJ2-3 few TRBD2
CASSPVVGGEQYF TGTGCCAGCAGCCCCGTTGTTGGCGGCGAGCAGTACTTC TRBV7-6 13 TRBJ2-7 NA NA
CASSSPGLNTDTQYF TGTGCCAGCAGTTCCCCGGGACTTAACACAGATACGCAGTATTTT TRBV27 15 TRBJ2-3 few NA
CASSDGRGRNYGYTF TGCGCCAGCAGTGATGGTAGGGGGCGCAACTATGGCTACACCTTC TRBV10-2 15 TRBJ1-2 NA TRBD1
CASSKNRGGARVTTGYTF TGTGCCAGCAGCAAAAACCGCGGGGGTGCCAGGGTGACTACCGGCTACACCTTC TRBV14 18 TRBJ1-2 few NA
CATSRDRWGDPSYNEQFF TGTGCCACCAGCAGAGATAGGTGGGGGGACCCCTCCTACAATGAGCAGTTCTTC TRBV15 18 TRBJ2-1 NA NA
CASSHLTGTSGYSEQYF TGTGCCAGCAGTCATCTCACCGGGACTAGCGGGTACAGTGAGCAGTACTTC TRBV28 17 TRBJ2-7 NA TRBD2
CASSEDGYKQETQYF TGTGCCAGCAGTGAAGACGGGTACAAGCAAGAGACCCAGTACTTC TRBV25-1 15 TRBJ2-5 once NA
CASSLLTSGGGETQYF TGCGCCAGCAGCCTCCTAACTAGCGGGGGAGGAGAGACCCAGTACTTC TRBV5-1 16 TRBJ2-5 NA TRBD2
CSARDEIVAAGNRKNIQYF TGCAGTGCTAGAGATGAAATAGTGGCCGCGGGGAATAGAAAAAACATTCAGTACTTC TRBV20-1 19 TRBJ2-4 NA NA
CASSPRSELYNEQFF TGTGCCAGCTCACCACGATCTGAATTATACAATGAGCAGTTCTTC TRBV18 15 TRBJ2-1 few NA
CASSPDTRTENEKLFF TGTGCCAGCAGCCCGGACACTCGCACGGAGAATGAAAAACTGTTTTTT TRBV7-6 16 TRBJ1-4 NA NA
CASSLRGGFIYGYTF TGTGCCAGCAGTTTAAGGGGGGGATTTATCTATGGCTACACCTTC TRBV12-3/TRBV12-4 15 TRBJ1-2 NA NA
CASTKGQVYSNQPQHF TGTGCCAGCACCAAAGGACAGGTTTATAGCAATCAGCCCCAGCATTTT TRBV6-1 16 TRBJ1-5 NA TRBD1
CASRTAQVNQPQHF TGTGCCAGCAGGACCGCGCAGGTCAATCAGCCCCAGCATTTT TRBV27 14 TRBJ1-5 NA NA
CSAEKGRITDTQYF TGCAGCGCAGAAAAGGGCAGGATCACAGATACGCAGTATTTT TRBV29-1 14 TRBJ2-3 many NA
CASSPGQTGTAVNEQFF TGTGCCAGCAGCCCCGGACAGACCGGGACTGCAGTAAATGAGCAGTTCTTC TRBV7-2 17 TRBJ2-1 NA NA
CASSQVGSSNEQFF TGCGCCAGCAGCCAAGTTGGGAGCAGCAATGAGCAGTTCTTC TRBV4-1 14 TRBJ2-1 NA NA
CSASSNEQYF TGCAGTGCTAGCTCTAACGAGCAGTACTTC TRBV20-1 10 TRBJ2-7 NA NA
CASSRRATGANTEAFF TGCGCCAGCAGCAGGAGGGCTACAGGGGCGAACACTGAAGCTTTCTTT TRBV4-1 16 TRBJ1-1 NA TRBD1
CSASVTGGEGYQPQHF TGCAGTGCTAGTGTTACAGGGGGCGAAGGTTATCAGCCCCAGCATTTT TRBV20-1 16 TRBJ1-5 NA TRBD1
CAGRPGGGHSYNEQYF TGTGCCGGCAGGCCCGGCGGGGGCCACTCCTACAATGAGCAGTACTTC TRBV6-2/TRBV6-3 16 TRBJ2-7 NA NA
CASNPPGTSGNNEQFF TGTGCCAGCAACCCCCCAGGGACTAGCGGAAACAATGAGCAGTTCTTC TRBV6-1 16 TRBJ2-1 NA TRBD2
CASSKAVGSGGRLEDTQYF TGTGCCAGCAGCAAAGCGGTGGGTAGCGGGGGGCGTCTTGAGGATACGCAGTATTTT TRBV7-8 19 TRBJ2-3 NA TRBD2
CASSEYLSGSQETQYF TGCGCCAGCAGCGAATATCTTAGCGGGAGTCAGGAGACCCAGTACTTC TRBV5-1 16 TRBJ2-5 NA TRBD2
CASSQDYSATNEKLFF TGTGCCAGCAGCCAAGATTACAGCGCAACTAATGAAAAACTGTTTTTT TRBV4-2 16 TRBJ1-4 NA NA
CASSPRDRADYGYTF TGTGCCAGCAGCCCACGGGACAGGGCGGATTATGGCTACACCTTC TRBV7-6 15 TRBJ1-2 few TRBD1
CASSLDRGAKDTQYF TGCGCCAGCAGCTTGGATCGGGGGGCCAAAGATACGCAGTATTTT TRBV5-1 15 TRBJ2-3 NA NA
CASSLGQFNQPQHF TGTGCCAGCAGCTTGGGACAGTTCAATCAGCCCCAGCATTTT TRBV5-6 14 TRBJ1-5 NA NA
CASSPTPRRLAGLRETQYF TGTGCCAGCTCCCCAACCCCACGAAGACTAGCGGGCCTACGAGAGACCCAGTACTTC TRBV18 19 TRBJ2-5 NA TRBD2
CASSLRGGTGGDYGYTF TGTGCCAGCAGTCTTAGAGGGGGGACAGGGGGTGACTATGGCTACACCTTC TRBV12-3/TRBV12-4 17 TRBJ1-2 NA TRBD1
CTSSLVGGAYGYTF TGCACCAGCAGCTTAGTGGGAGGGGCCTATGGCTACACCTTC TRBV7-9 14 TRBJ1-2 NA NA
CAGGLGTQYF TGTGCCGGAGGGTTAGGTACGCAGTATTTT TRBV6-1 10 TRBJ2-3 few NA
CSARPDRADEQYF TGCAGTGCCCGCCCGGACAGGGCCGACGAGCAGTACTTC TRBV20-1 13 TRBJ2-7 NA TRBD1
CASSQKPGTIWVGEQYF TGTGCCAGCAGTCAAAAACCAGGGACTATCTGGGTAGGTGAGCAGTACTTC TRBV6-1 17 TRBJ2-7 NA TRBD2
CSARQMREQYF TGCAGTGCTAGACAGATGAGAGAGCAGTACTTC TRBV20-1 11 TRBJ2-5 few NA
CASSYSRGELFF TGTGCCAGCAGTTATTCTAGGGGGGAACTGTTTTTT TRBV6-6 12 TRBJ1-4 NA NA
CASSLGGLAGSYEQYF TGTGCCAGCAGCTTAGGTGGTCTAGCGGGATCCTACGAGCAGTACTTC TRBV5-5 16 TRBJ2-7 many TRBD2
CSLAGGVSYNEQFF TGCAGCCTGGCGGGGGGGGTATCCTACAATGAGCAGTTCTTC TRBV29-1 14 TRBJ2-1 NA TRBD2
CASSSVRGREYEQYF TGTGCCAGCAGTTCCGTCCGCGGGAGGGAGTACGAGCAGTACTTC TRBV6-6 15 TRBJ2-7 NA TRBD2
CASSYREIFQETQYF TGTGCCAGCAGCTACCGGGAGATATTCCAAGAGACCCAGTACTTC TRBV3-1 15 TRBJ2-5 NA NA
CASSQPSSGGGANIQYF TGCGCCAGCAGCCAACCAAGTAGCGGGGGGGGGGCGAACATTCAGTACTTC TRBV4-1 17 TRBJ2-4 many TRBD2
CASRARAPSNQPQHF TGTGCCAGCAGGGCTAGGGCCCCGAGCAATCAGCCCCAGCATTTT TRBV2 15 TRBJ1-5 NA NA
CAISAGVNTEAFF TGTGCCATCAGTGCCGGAGTGAACACTGAAGCTTTCTTT TRBV10-3 13 TRBJ1-1 few NA